This T cell receptor (beta chain) is drawn from a study of blood T cells in healthy people across ages. Total RNA, at least 5.5 micrograms per sample, was extracted from PBMCs. Study-level points and caveats: Donor CMV status was unknown, possibly confounding expanded clonotype changes.

Primed by a sample-barcoded 5' primer and a J-beta primer mix, a second PCR proceeded for about 6 to 11 cycles. MiXCR, run by TCRdb on the 5' RACE reads, gives a single entry per CDR3 protein. The table has some 760,000 distinct CDR3 sequences, around 25% seen once. A note on this clonotype: What it binds is not known.

CDR1 and CDR2 from the germline V gene are SEHNR and FQNEAQ (reference sequence). The CDR3 is made up of 13 amino acids. V was pared by 5 bases and J by 3 bases, with 2 bases of the junction left unmatched. This sample was also put to use in a study of T cells of mothers and their children. That source adds: In each mother, TCR beta CDR3 reads exceeded 8.5 million; in each child, they numbered around 3 million.

The source of this sequence is a boy aged 5-17 years in good health. The chain couples TRBV7-9 to TRBJ1-2; 8 positions agree with TRBD1. The sequenced material came from blood. The CDR3 coding sequence is TGTGCCAGCAGCGCACAGGGGGACTATGGCTACACCTTC. It specifies CASSAQGDYGYTF.